This passage covers 10 T cell receptor beta chains from one sample sequenced in a study of blood T cell repertoires in COVID-19. Repertoires were generated with immunoSEQ multiplex PCR, while TCRdb's copy carries only in-frame clones and drops some. The sample comprises about 8,300 clones, approximately 84% of which are singletons, and around 20% rests with the top ten. Sequencing used peripheral blood. The receptors come from a human donor with active COVID-19. The donor label of this sample is uncertain.

The chain couples TRBV7-2 to TRBJ2-1, with D perhaps TRBD1 (6 bases). V dropped 5 bases and J dropped 9 bases, with 23 bases sitting between them. The germline gives CDR1 SGHTA, CDR2 FQGNSA. The CDR3 totals 16 residues. The CDR3 loop is CASSDIGSTARGEQFF. In DNA form, the CDR3 reads TGTGCCAGCAGCGATATAGGGTCGACGGCCAGGGGTGAGCAGTTCTTC.

The chain carries TRBV7-9 and TRBJ2-2, with a tentative D call TRBD1 (6 bases). Germline V gives CDR1 SEHNR, CDR2 FQNEAQ (reference sequence). This CDR3 is built from 16 residues. V was trimmed by 5 bases and J by 7 bases, leaving 20 bases between them. Here the CDR3 reads CASSPETGLGIGELFF. The CDR3 DNA is TGTGCCAGCAGCCCTGAGACAGGTTTGGGGATCGGGGAGCTGTTTTTT.

In its sample, this clone ranks as medium-sized (0.01 to 0.1%). The genes are TRBV5-1 and TRBJ2-1, with D possibly being TRBD2 (5 bases). The germline V gene has CDR1 SGHRS and CDR2 YFSETQ. V gave up 0 bases and J gave up 2 bases, with 12 bases separating them. The CDR3 extends over 16 amino acids. The CDR3 region is CASSLEAEMTYNEQFF. The CDR3 coding sequence is TGCGCCAGCAGCTTGGAAGCGGAGATGACCTACAATGAGCAGTTCTTC. The variable domain in full, completed from reference TRBV5-1 and TRBJ2-1, reads KAGVTQTPRYLIKTRGQQVTLSCSPISGHRSVSWYQQTPGQGLQFLFEYFSETQRNKGNFPGRFSGRQFSNSRSEMNVSTLELGDSALYLCASSLEAEMTYNEQFFGPGTRLTVL.

Remarks on this clone: The germline gene is not matched at one end of the junction; a read error may be the cause. The CDR3 DNA follows: TGTGCCTGGAGTGTTGGGCAGAACAACGGGGAGCTGTTTTTT. It yields the protein CAWSVGQNNGELFF. This chain links TRBV30 with TRBJ2-2; no firm D call. CDR3 length: 14 residues. Germline V gene lookup returns CDR1 GTSNPN and CDR2 SVGIG (reference sequence).

In this sample, this clone turned up once. The J gene is TRBJ2-5, the V gene TRBV6-2 or TRBV6-3, with 11 bases identical to TRBD2. Germline CDR1 reads MNHEY; CDR2 reads SVGEGT. Trimming took 3 bases from V and 7 from J; bases not matched to a gene: 10. There are 16 residues in the CDR3. The CDR3 spells CASSYALAGGRGTQYF. CDR3 DNA: TGTGCCAGCAGTTATGCTTTAGCGGGAGGGCGTGGGACCCAGTACTTC.

The genes are TRBV7-9 and TRBJ2-7; weak D call: TRBD1 (6 bases). The CDR3 runs to 15 residues. Per germline, CDR1 SEHNR and CDR2 FQNEAQ (reference sequence). V was trimmed by 6 bases and J by 0 bases, leaving 15 bases between them. The CDR3 nucleotides read TGTGCCAGCAGTCAACAGGGCAGGGCCTCCTACGAGCAGTACTTC. Its translation is CASSQQGRASYEQYF. The full variable domain, completed using reference TRBV7-9 and TRBJ2-7, is DTGVSQNPRHKITKRGQNVTFRCDPISEHNRLYWYRQTLGQGPEFLTYFQNEAQLEKSRLLSDRFSAERPKGSFSTLEIQRTEQGDSAMYLCASSQQGRASYEQYFGPGTRLTVT.

This sequence joins TRBV28 and TRBJ1-5, with 7 bases that match TRBD1. Looked up from germline, CDR1 is MDHEN and CDR2 is SYDVKM. Losses at the gene ends were 8 bases for V and 0 bases for J; bases not matched to a gene: 4. CDR3 length: 14 residues. This CDR3 reads CASGGTDSNQPQHF. The CDR3 DNA is TGTGCCAGCGGGGGGACAGATAGCAATCAGCCCCAGCATTTT.

The V call is TRBV10-3, the J call TRBJ2-3; 7 nucleotides agree with TRBD2. The trim removed 7 bases at V and 0 bases at J, leaving 7 bases unmatched. The germline V gene has CDR1 ENHRY and CDR2 SYGVKD. This CDR3 is 15 amino acids long. CDR3 bases: TGTGCCATCACCCCTGCGGGAGCTAGCACAGATACGCAGTATTTT. This codes for CAITPAGASTDTQYF.

This clone was seen only once. The V gene is TRBV11-2, the J gene TRBJ1-2; tentatively, D is TRBD1 (6 bases). Germline V gene sequence: CDR1 SGHAT, CDR2 FQNNGV. The V and J ends lost 4 bases and 5 bases respectively, with 11 bases between them. This CDR3 is built from 13 residues. CDR3 loop: CASSSSGQYGYTF. DNA of the CDR3: TGTGCCAGCAGCTCATCAGGACAGTATGGCTACACCTTC.

The rearrangement joins TRBV2 to TRBJ2-7, with 8 bases matching TRBD2. The CDR3 extends over 18 amino acids. Unmatched junction bases numbered 15, after V lost 3 bases and J lost 2 bases. Per germline, CDR1 SNHLY and CDR2 FYNNEI. DNA for the CDR3: TGTGCCAGCAGTGATTGGCGGGAGGCCCGACGGAGCCCCTACGAGCAGTACTTC. Its protein is CASSDWREARRSPYEQYF.